Shown below are 18 T cell receptor beta chains from a single sample sequenced in a study of shared clonotypes between healthy human individuals. Repertoires were generated with immunoSEQ multiplex PCR, while TCRdb's copy carries only in-frame clones and drops some. This sample carries 850,000 to 1,100,000 clones, roughly 80% of them seen once, and the ten largest clones take about 0.89%. Sequencing used memory CD4+ T cells from PBMCs. Subset: CD45RA-negative fraction. The receptors stem from a man between 18 and 35 years old in good health. Some clones in this sample may be carry-over from other donors' samples.

The chain uses TRBV18 and TRBJ2-2; 8 nucleotides match TRBD1. Germline lookup yields CDR1 KGHSH and CDR2 LQKENI. The CDR3 loop spans 18 amino acids. After removal of 2 bases from V and 5 bases from J, the junction contained 13 bases not matched to a gene. The DNA for the CDR3 is TGTGCCAGCTCACCAACGGGCAGGGGGCTAAGTCGGACCGGGGAGCTGTTTTTT. It codes for CASSPTGRGLSRTGELFF. Complete variable domain (other parts from reference TRBV18 and TRBJ2-2): NAGVMQNPRHLVRRRGQEARLRCSPMKGHSHVYWYRQLPEEGLKFMVYLQKENIIDESGMPKERFSAEFPKEGPSILRIQQVVRGDSAAYFCASSPTGRGLSRTGELFFGEGSRLTVL.

This chain uses TRBV4-2 with TRBJ1-5; tentative D call: TRBD1 (6 bases). Germline V gene data show CDR1 as LGHNA and CDR2 as YNFKEQ. Trimming cost V 4 bases and J 6 bases, with 16 bases left between them. The CDR3 loop spans 15 amino acids. CDR3 sequence (DNA): TGTGCCAGCAGCCTCCGTCCTGGGGGCACTCAGCCCCAGCATTTT. Its translation: CASSLRPGGTQPQHF.

This chain uses TRBV5-1 with TRBJ2-7; 7 positions agree with TRBD1. After removal of 1 base from V and 6 bases from J, the junction contained 10 bases not matched to a gene. From germline, CDR1 is SGHRS and CDR2 YFSETQ. CDR3 length: 15 residues. DNA for the CDR3: TGCGCCAGCAGCTTGACGCCAGGGGGAATGGTCGAGCAGTACTTC. Amino acid sequence: CASSLTPGGMVEQYF. Full variable domain (rest looked up from reference TRBV5-1 and TRBJ2-7): KAGVTQTPRYLIKTRGQQVTLSCSPISGHRSVSWYQQTPGQGLQFLFEYFSETQRNKGNFPGRFSGRQFSNSRSEMNVSTLELGDSALYLCASSLTPGGMVEQYFGPGTRLTVT.

The rearrangement links TRBV5-1 to TRBJ2-7; 8 bases map to TRBD1. The J segment lost 6 bases and the V segment lost 3 bases, leaving 11 bases of the junction unmatched. Germline V gene lookup returns CDR1 SGHRS and CDR2 YFSETQ. The CDR3 sequence is 15 residues long. In DNA, the CDR3 is TGCGCCAGCAGCTCCCAAGGACAGGGTACGTCCGAGCAGTACTTC. Its translation is CASSSQGQGTSEQYF.

The chain combines TRBV7-3 with TRBJ2-7; no clear D. The CDR3 has 10 amino acids. V was clipped by 11 bases and J by 5 bases, with 10 bases between them. Germline V CDR1 and CDR2: SGHTA, FQGTGA. The CDR3 reads CARPLDEQYF. CDR3 nucleotides: TGTGCCCGCCCTCTCGACGAGCAGTACTTC.

The chain is built from TRBV2 and TRBJ1-5; 7 nucleotides line up with TRBD1. The V and J ends lost 6 bases and 7 bases, in that order; junction bases with no gene match: 9. Germline CDR1 SNHLY, CDR2 FYNNEI. The CDR3 loop spans 14 amino acids. Here the CDR3 DNA reads TGTGCCAGCAGCTACGACAGGGAGGTCCAGCCCCAGCATTTT. Translation: CASSYDREVQPQHF.

This clone was counted a few times. This chain joins TRBV5-4 and TRBJ2-7; 9 positions agree with TRBD1. The CDR3 has 15 amino acids. Germline V gives CDR1 SGHNT, CDR2 YYREEE (reference sequence). Trimming removed 0 bases from V and 5 bases from J; junction bases left unmatched: 6. DNA of the CDR3: TGTGCCAGCAGCTTGGCCTTAGGGACAGGGCACGAGCAGTACTTC. Amino acids: CASSLALGTGHEQYF.

This clone was found once. This chain connects TRBV9 to TRBJ2-5, with a possible D match to TRBD2 (6 bases). Trimming stripped 1 base from V and 2 bases from J, with 15 bases between. The V gene's germline CDR1 is SGDLS and CDR2 YYNGEE. The CDR3 has 16 amino acids. CDR3 coding DNA: TGTGCCAGCAGCGTAAGCCCCAGCAGCGGGCAAGAGACCCAGTACTTC. This codes for CASSVSPSSGQETQYF.

The chain employs TRBV10-1 and TRBJ2-3, with no clear D. The ends were cut back, 0 bases at V and 5 bases at J, with 3 bases in the middle. This CDR3 comprises 12 residues. Germline V CDR1 and CDR2: WNHNN, SYGVQD (reference sequence). The CDR3 DNA sequence: TGCGCCAGCAGTGAGTCTATAGATACGCAGTATTTT. Translating gives CASSESIDTQYF.

This clone was observed a few times. The rearrangement joins TRBV7-9 to TRBJ2-5; 11 bases are a match to TRBD1. CDR3 length: 18 amino acids. Germline trimming cut 4 bases from V and 4 bases from J; bases unmatched to any gene: 14. Germline assignment: CDR1 SEHNR and CDR2 FQNEAQ (reference sequence). CDR3 DNA sequence: TGTGCCAGCAGCTCTTCGCCGGGACAGGGGGGAAAAGGAGAGACCCAGTACTTC. Translating it yields CASSSSPGQGGKGETQYF. Drawing the rest from reference TRBV7-9 and TRBJ2-5, the complete variable domain is DTGVSQNPRHKITKRGQNVTFRCDPISEHNRLYWYRQTLGQGPEFLTYFQNEAQLEKSRLLSDRFSAERPKGSFSTLEIQRTEQGDSAMYLCASSSSPGQGGKGETQYFGPGTRLLVL.

The chain carries TRBV7-9 and TRBJ1-3; D remains unclear. This CDR3 spans 12 amino acids. Trimming cost V 5 bases and J 5 bases, with 7 bases left between them. Per the germline V gene, CDR1 is SEHNR and CDR2 is FQNEAQ (reference sequence). This chain's CDR3 is CASSPSRNTIYF. The CDR3 DNA follows: TGTGCCAGCAGCCCGTCCAGAAACACCATATATTTT.

As DNA, the CDR3 is TGTGCCAGCAGCTTTATGGTAGATAGCAATCAGCCCCAGCATTTT. This gives the protein CASSFMVDSNQPQHF. The chain uses TRBV7-2 and TRBJ1-5; D gene unclear. Trimming took 3 bases from V and 0 from J, leaving 9 bases between them. From germline, CDR1 is SGHTA and CDR2 FQGNSA. The CDR3 contains 15 residues.

This clone has more than one count but fewer than ten. The chain recombines TRBV10-3 with TRBJ2-5, with D perhaps matching TRBD1 (7 bases). This CDR3 region has 14 residues. The germline CDR1 and CDR2 sequences are ENHRY and SYGVKD. V was shortened by 7 bases and J by 4 bases, with 16 bases between the two germline ends. The DNA of the CDR3 is TGTGCCATCAAGCGAAACCAGGGGGGAGAGACCCAGTACTTC. Translated, it gives CAIKRNQGGETQYF.

The chain carries TRBV4-2 and TRBJ2-3, with D perhaps matching TRBD2 (6 bases). Trimming took off 2 bases at V and 4 bases at J, with 19 bases between the two ends. This CDR3 is 17 amino acids long. Germline lookup yields CDR1 LGHNA and CDR2 YNFKEQ. The CDR3 DNA follows: TGTGCCAGCAGCCAAACCCCGGAGGGCCGGGGCGCAGATACGCAGTATTTT. Residues: CASSQTPEGRGADTQYF.

The rearrangement joins TRBV4-2 to TRBJ2-5; TRBD1 matches at 10 bases. The germline CDR1 and CDR2 sequences are LGHNA and YNFKEQ. Unmatched junction bases numbered 10, after V lost 2 bases and J lost 4 bases. This CDR3 has 17 residues. The CDR3 reads CASSQQPGQGLGETQYF. The CDR3, as DNA: TGTGCCAGCAGCCAACAACCGGGACAGGGGTTGGGAGAGACCCAGTACTTC.

J is TRBJ2-7 and V is TRBV10-3; 7 positions match TRBD2. CDR3 length equals 15 residues. V was pared by 3 bases and J by 1 base, with 6 bases of the junction left unmatched. Germline V gene sequence: CDR1 ENHRY, CDR2 SYGVKD. CDR3 coding DNA: TGTGCCATCAGTGAAGGTTGGGGGGGGTCCTACGAGCAGTACTTC. Translating gives CAISEGWGGSYEQYF.

The chain joins TRBV9 to TRBJ1-2; maybe TRBD1 (5 bases). The CDR3 totals 14 residues. Germline-derived CDR1 and CDR2 are SGDLS and YYNGEE. Trimming left V 4 bases short and J 4 bases short, with 14 bases between. CDR3 bases: TGTGCCAGCAGCCCGGGACTGACTATCTATGGCTACACCTTC. It translates to CASSPGLTIYGYTF.

The chain recombines TRBV2 with TRBJ1-4; 7 bases agree with TRBD1. The CDR3 has 15 amino acids. CDR1 and CDR2 (germline): SNHLY, FYNNEI. V trimming: 4 bases; J trimming: 8 bases; junction bases outside the gene matches: 10. The CDR3 region has the DNA TGTGCCAGCAGTGGAGAAAATCAGGGGGGCGAAAAACTGTTTTTT. Protein sequence: CASSGENQGGEKLFF.